A single sample gave rise to the 13 T cell receptor beta chains below, sequenced in a study of cytomegalovirus exposure and HLA in healthy donors. 60 Vbeta and 13 Jbeta primers were used in PCR. Profiled with immunoSEQ multiplex PCR; TCRdb holds only in-frame clones, not every one. Found here are about 200,000 clones, approximately 12% of them singletons; the top ten hold about 7.8%. The sample was PBMCs. These receptor sequences come from a man aged 50-60 years in good health and CMV-seropositive.

The chain is built from TRBV4-2 and TRBJ2-7, with TRBD2 matching over 7 bases. J lost 5 bases, V lost 0 bases, and 10 bases had no gene match. Per the germline V gene, CDR1 is LGHNA and CDR2 is YNFKEQ. This CDR3 has 16 amino acids. CDR3 in DNA: TGTGCCAGCAGCCAAGATACCGGGACTAATCGCGACGAGCAGTACTTC. As protein: CASSQDTGTNRDEQYF.

This clone has just a few counts. The rearrangement uses TRBV11-3 and TRBJ2-3; the match to TRBD2 covers 7 bases. Germline CDR1 and CDR2: SGHNT and YENEEA. This CDR3 is 16 amino acids long. J gave up 2 bases and V 1 base, and 6 bases lay outside the gene matches. In DNA form, the CDR3 reads TGTGCCAGCAGCTTAGTGGCGGGGGTCAACACAGATACGCAGTATTTT. Its translation: CASSLVAGVNTDTQYF.

This clone appeared a few times. The V gene is TRBV11-3, the J gene TRBJ1-1; D remains unclear. Germline CDR1 is SGHNT and CDR2 is YENEEA. Between the trimmed V and J ends, which lost 5 bases and 4 bases, there was a span of 11 bases. CDR3 length equals 13 residues. The CDR3 region has the DNA TGTGCCAGCAGCCGCGAAGAGGGCACTGAAGCTTTCTTT. Its protein is CASSREEGTEAFF.

V and J are TRBV19 and TRBJ1-6; 8 bases align to TRBD1. The CDR3 is made up of 14 amino acids. Germline CDR1 LNHDA, CDR2 SQIVND (reference sequence). Losses at the gene ends were 9 bases for V and 4 bases for J; bases not matched to a gene: 5. The CDR3 bases are TGTGCCAGCAAAGGACAGGGATATAATTCACCCCTCCACTTT. As protein: CASKGQGYNSPLHF.

This clone was counted only a few times. One end of the junction does not line up with germline, which may come from a read error. The V and J genes are TRBV7-7 and TRBJ2-5; TRBD2 matches at 14 bases. Germline CDR1 reads SSHAT; CDR2 reads FNYEAQ (reference sequence). The CDR3 totals 16 residues. The CDR3 DNA sequence: TGTGCTAGCAGCCGCGGACTAGCGGGGGGCGGGGAGACCCAGTACTTC. Its translation: CASSRGLAGGGETQYF.

To note about this clone: An end of the junction does not agree with germline; a read error may underlie this. The V gene is TRBV7-9, the J gene TRBJ2-1, with 8 bases aligning to TRBD2. Germline CDR1 and CDR2: SEHNR and FQNEAQ (reference sequence). The CDR3 contains 11 residues. CDR3 protein: CASSSLAGMLF. Here the CDR3 DNA reads TGTGCCAGCAGCTCTTTAGCGGGGATGCTCTTC.

V usage is TRBV7-8 and J usage is TRBJ1-3; 7 bases match TRBD1. V shed 5 bases, J shed 8 bases, and the junction held 9 bases outside the gene matches. Germline V gene data show CDR1 as SGHVS and CDR2 as FQNEAQ. The CDR3 runs to 14 residues. The CDR3 spells CASSRTGAGYTIYF. The CDR3 nucleotides read TGTGCCAGCAGCCGGACAGGAGCCGGGTACACCATATATTTT. The full variable domain, rest sourced from reference TRBV7-8 and TRBJ1-3, is GAGVSQSPRYKVAKRGQDVALRCDPISGHVSLFWYQQALGQGPEFLTYFQNEAQLDKSGLPSDRFFAERPEGSVSTLKIQRTQQEDSAVYLCASSRTGAGYTIYFGEGSWLTVV.

The table lists this clone with a few counts. The chain joins TRBV7-6 to TRBJ1-3, with D perhaps TRBD1 (6 bases). The CDR3 is 15 residues long. CDR1 SGHVS and CDR2 FNYEAQ come from the germline V gene. V lost 5 bases and J lost 1, with 12 bases in between. The chain's CDR3 is CASSNIGGSGNTIYF. The CDR3 DNA follows: TGTGCCAGCAGCAATATAGGGGGTTCTGGAAACACCATATATTTT.

This clone has only a few counts. V gene TRBV4-1 combines with J gene TRBJ1-3; D perhaps matches TRBD1 (5 bases). The CDR3 consists of 18 residues. V lost 0 bases and J lost 3, with 18 bases in between. Germline V gene sequence: CDR1 MGHRA, CDR2 YSYEKL. The CDR3 coding sequence is TGCGCCAGCAGCCAAGACGGGTCGGTGGGGGGGGATGGAAACACCATATATTTT. Protein: CASSQDGSVGGDGNTIYF.

This clone has only a few counts. The chain uses TRBV5-1 and TRBJ1-2; 9 bases agree with TRBD1. Germline CDR1 reads SGHRS; CDR2 reads YFSETQ. The V and J ends lost 7 bases and 6 bases, in that order; junction bases with no gene match: 7. The length of the CDR3 is 13 residues. The CDR3: CASGWRQGDGYTF. The CDR3 bases are TGCGCCAGCGGGTGGAGACAGGGGGATGGCTACACCTTC.

The gene calls are TRBV6-1 and TRBJ1-4; D is ambiguous. The V and J ends lost 6 bases and 0 bases respectively, with 8 bases between them. Germline values: CDR1 MNHNS, CDR2 SASEGT. This CDR3 contains 14 residues. CDR3 amino acids: CASRKLATNEKLFF. Here the CDR3 DNA reads TGTGCCAGCAGGAAGCTTGCAACTAATGAAAAACTGTTTTTT.

This clone was detected only a few times. V is TRBV7-2 and J is TRBJ2-3; the D gene is possibly TRBD1 (5 bases). Germline V gene data show CDR1 as SGHTA and CDR2 as FQGNSA. The germline V and J ends were trimmed by 4 bases and 9 bases, with 14 bases remaining between them. The CDR3 is made up of 13 amino acids. The CDR3 spells CASSSQWQGTQYF. DNA of the CDR3: TGTGCCAGCAGCTCTCAGTGGCAGGGAACGCAGTATTTT.

The chain couples TRBV29-1 to TRBJ1-1, with 8 bases aligning to TRBD1. The length of the CDR3 is 14 residues. Germline V gives CDR1 SQVTM, CDR2 ANQGSEA. V trimming: 1 base; J trimming: 7 bases; junction bases outside the gene matches: 8. CDR3 DNA: TGCAGCGTTGAAGTTGACAGGGGAAGTAATGAAGCTTTCTTT. This gives the protein CSVEVDRGSNEAFF.